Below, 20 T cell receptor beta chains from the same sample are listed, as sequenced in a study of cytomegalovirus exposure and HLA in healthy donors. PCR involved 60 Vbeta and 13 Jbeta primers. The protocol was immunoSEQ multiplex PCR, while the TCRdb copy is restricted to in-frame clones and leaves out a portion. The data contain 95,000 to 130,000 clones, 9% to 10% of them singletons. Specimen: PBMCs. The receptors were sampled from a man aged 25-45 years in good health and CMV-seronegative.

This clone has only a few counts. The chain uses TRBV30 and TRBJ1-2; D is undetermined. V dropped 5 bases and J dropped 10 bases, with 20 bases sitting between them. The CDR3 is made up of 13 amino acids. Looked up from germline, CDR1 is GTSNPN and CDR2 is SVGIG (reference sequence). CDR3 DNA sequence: TGTGCCTGGGCATTGGCGGGCACCAGCCCCTACACCTTC. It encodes CAWALAGTSPYTF.

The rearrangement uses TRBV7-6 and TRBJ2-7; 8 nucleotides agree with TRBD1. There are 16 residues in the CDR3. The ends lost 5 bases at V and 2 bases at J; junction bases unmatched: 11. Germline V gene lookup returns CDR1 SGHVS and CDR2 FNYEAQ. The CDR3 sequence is CASSHRAGTGTYEQYF. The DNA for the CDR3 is TGTGCCAGCAGCCATAGGGCCGGGACAGGAACCTACGAGCAGTACTTC.

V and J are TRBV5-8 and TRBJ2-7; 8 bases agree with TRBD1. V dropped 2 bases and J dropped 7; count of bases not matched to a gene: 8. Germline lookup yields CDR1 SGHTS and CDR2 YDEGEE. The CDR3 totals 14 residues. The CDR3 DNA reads TGTGCCAGCAGCTTTTGGCAGGGGGCGCGTGAGCAGTACTTC. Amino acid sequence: CASSFWQGAREQYF.

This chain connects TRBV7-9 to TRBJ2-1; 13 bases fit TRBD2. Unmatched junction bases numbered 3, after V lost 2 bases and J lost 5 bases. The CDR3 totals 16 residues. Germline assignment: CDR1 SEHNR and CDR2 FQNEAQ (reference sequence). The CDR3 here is CASSLRTSGSDNEQFF. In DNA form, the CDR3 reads TGTGCCAGCAGCTTAAGGACTAGCGGGAGCGACAATGAGCAGTTCTTC.

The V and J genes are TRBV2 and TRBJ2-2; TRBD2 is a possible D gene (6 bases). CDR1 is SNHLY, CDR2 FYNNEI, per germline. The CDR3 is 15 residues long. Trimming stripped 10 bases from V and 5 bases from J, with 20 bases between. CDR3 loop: CATKPEGLGTGELFF. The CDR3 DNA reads TGTGCCACCAAGCCGGAGGGCTTGGGAACCGGGGAGCTGTTTTTT.

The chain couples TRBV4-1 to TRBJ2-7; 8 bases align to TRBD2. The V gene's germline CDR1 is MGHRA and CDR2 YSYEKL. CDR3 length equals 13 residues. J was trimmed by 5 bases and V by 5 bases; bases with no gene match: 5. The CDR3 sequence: CASSAYGGDEQYF. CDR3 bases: TGCGCCAGCAGCGCATACGGGGGGGACGAGCAGTACTTC.

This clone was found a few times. The CDR3 loop reads CASSLRPGDGPQHF. DNA for the CDR3: TGTGCCAGCAGCTTACGCCCAGGGGATGGACCCCAGCATTTT. This chain uses TRBV7-3 with TRBJ1-5; possible D gene TRBD1, 6 bases. V was cut by 2 bases and J by 10 bases, with 15 bases left in between. The CDR3 has 14 amino acids. The germline gives CDR1 SGHTA, CDR2 FQGTGA.

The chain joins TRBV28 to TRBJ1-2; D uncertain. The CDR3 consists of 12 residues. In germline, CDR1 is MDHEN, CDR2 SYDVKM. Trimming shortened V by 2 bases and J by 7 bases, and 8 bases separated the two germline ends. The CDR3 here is CASSLPASGYTF. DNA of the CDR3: TGTGCCAGCAGTTTACCTGCTAGTGGCTACACCTTC.

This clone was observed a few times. The CDR3: CATSRNPGLAGDSTDTQYF. The DNA for the CDR3 is TGTGCCACCAGCAGAAACCCGGGACTAGCGGGAGATAGCACAGATACGCAGTATTTT. The gene calls are TRBV15 and TRBJ2-3, with 14 bases matching TRBD2. V was clipped by 2 bases and J by 0 bases; unmatched bases: 7. Germline values: CDR1 LNHNV, CDR2 YYDKDF (reference sequence). The CDR3 is 19 amino acids.

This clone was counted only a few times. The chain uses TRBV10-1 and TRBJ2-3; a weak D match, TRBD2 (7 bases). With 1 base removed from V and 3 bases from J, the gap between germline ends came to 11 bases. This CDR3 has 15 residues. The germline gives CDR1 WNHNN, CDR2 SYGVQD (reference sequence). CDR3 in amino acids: CASSELGGPTDTQYF. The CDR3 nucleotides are TGCGCCAGCAGTGAGTTGGGGGGGCCGACAGATACGCAGTATTTT.

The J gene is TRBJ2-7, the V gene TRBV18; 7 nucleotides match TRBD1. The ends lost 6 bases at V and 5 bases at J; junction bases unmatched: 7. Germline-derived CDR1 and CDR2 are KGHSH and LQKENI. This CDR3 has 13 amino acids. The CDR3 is CASSTGWIDEQYF. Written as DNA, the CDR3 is TGTGCCAGCTCGACAGGGTGGATCGACGAGCAGTACTTC.

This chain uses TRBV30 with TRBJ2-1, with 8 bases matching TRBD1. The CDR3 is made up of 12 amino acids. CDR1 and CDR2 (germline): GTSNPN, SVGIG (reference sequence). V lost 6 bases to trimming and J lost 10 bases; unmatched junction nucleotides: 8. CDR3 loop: CACGTGPREQFF. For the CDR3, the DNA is TGTGCCTGCGGGACAGGTCCCCGGGAGCAGTTCTTC.

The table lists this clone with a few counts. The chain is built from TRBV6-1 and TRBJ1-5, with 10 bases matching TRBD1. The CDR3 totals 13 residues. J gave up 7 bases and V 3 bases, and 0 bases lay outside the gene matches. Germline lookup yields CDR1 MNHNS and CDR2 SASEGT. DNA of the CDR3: TGTGCCAGCAGTGAGGACAGGGGGCAGCCCCAGCATTTT. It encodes CASSEDRGQPQHF.

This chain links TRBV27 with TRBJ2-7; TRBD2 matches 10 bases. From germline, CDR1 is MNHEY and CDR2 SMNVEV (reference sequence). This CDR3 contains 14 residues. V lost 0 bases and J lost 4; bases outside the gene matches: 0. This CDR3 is CASSLSGLAYEQYF. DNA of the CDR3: TGTGCCAGCAGTTTATCGGGACTAGCGTACGAGCAGTACTTC.

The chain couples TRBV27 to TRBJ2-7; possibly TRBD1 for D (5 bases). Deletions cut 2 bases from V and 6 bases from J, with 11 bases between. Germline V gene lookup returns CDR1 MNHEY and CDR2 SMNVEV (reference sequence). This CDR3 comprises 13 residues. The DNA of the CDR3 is TGTGCCAGCAGTTTACAGACAGCCTCCGAGCAGTACTTC. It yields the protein CASSLQTASEQYF.

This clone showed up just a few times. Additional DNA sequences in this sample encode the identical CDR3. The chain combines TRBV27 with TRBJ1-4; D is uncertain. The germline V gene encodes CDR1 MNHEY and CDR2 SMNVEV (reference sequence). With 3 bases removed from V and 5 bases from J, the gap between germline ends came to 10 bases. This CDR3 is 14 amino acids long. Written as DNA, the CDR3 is TGTGCCAGCAGTTTTTCGGGAGTGAATGAAAAACTGTTTTTT. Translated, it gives CASSFSGVNEKLFF.

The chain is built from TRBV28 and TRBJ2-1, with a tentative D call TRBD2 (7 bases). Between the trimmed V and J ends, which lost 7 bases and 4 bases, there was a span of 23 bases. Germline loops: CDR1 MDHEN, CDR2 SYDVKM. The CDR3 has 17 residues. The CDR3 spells CASTQLRGGASYNEQFF. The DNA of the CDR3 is TGTGCCAGCACCCAGTTGAGGGGGGGGGCAAGTTACAATGAGCAGTTCTTC.

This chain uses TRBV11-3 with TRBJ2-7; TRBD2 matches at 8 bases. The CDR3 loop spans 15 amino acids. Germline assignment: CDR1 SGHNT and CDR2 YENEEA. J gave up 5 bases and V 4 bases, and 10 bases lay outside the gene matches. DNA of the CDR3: TGTGCCAGCAGCTCATCCAGCGGGAGTCGAAACGAGCAGTACGTC. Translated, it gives CASSSSSGSRNEQYV.

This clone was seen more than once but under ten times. The CDR3 region is CASSLASGRGNEKLFF. In DNA, the CDR3 is TGTGCCAGCAGCTTAGCTTCCGGCAGGGGTAATGAAAAACTGTTTTTT. This chain connects TRBV7-9 to TRBJ1-4, with a tentative D call TRBD1 (6 bases). Germline assignment: CDR1 SEHNR and CDR2 FQNEAQ (reference sequence). CDR3 length: 16 amino acids. V was pared by 0 bases and J by 4 bases, with 12 bases between.

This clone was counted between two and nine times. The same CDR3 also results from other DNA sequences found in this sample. The CDR3 protein is CASGLPGGGELFF. DNA of the CDR3: TGTGCTAGTGGTCTACCGGGGGGCGGGGAGCTGTTTTTT. This chain joins TRBV12-5 and TRBJ2-2; 7 nucleotides match TRBD2. From germline, CDR1 is LGHNT and CDR2 FRNRAP. The J segment lost 7 bases and the V segment lost 5 bases, leaving 4 bases of the junction unmatched. The CDR3 is 13 residues long.